The rows below give T cell receptor beta chains drawn from one sample of a study of blood T cell repertoires in COVID-19. Generated by immunoSEQ multiplex PCR, the TCRdb table keeps only in-frame clones and is missing some. The sample lists more than 250,000 clones; around 80% were seen once. Material: PBMCs or T cells enriched from blood (not recorded which). These receptors originate from a man aged 35 to 55 who had been exposed to COVID-19. Each CDR3 is given without its conserved first and last residue.

V gene	J gene	CDR3 protein
TRBV30	TRBJ1-4	AWSLDRGPEKLF
TRBV5-1	TRBJ1-5	ASSLQGKSNQPQH
TRBV24-1	TRBJ2-1	ATTKDSAGEQF
TRBV11-2	TRBJ1-2	ASSLDRQTGGYT
TRBV3-1/TRBV3-2	TRBJ2-2	ASSHIRLNRNTGELF
TRBV11-2	TRBJ2-7	ASSLVGSYEQY
TRBV18	TRBJ2-7	ASSRPHQGTGNYEQY
TRBV27	TRBJ1-1	ASAITGYTEAF
TRBV7-7	TRBJ2-2	ASTSWGGPNTGELF
TRBV19	TRBJ2-7	ASTPGGPYEQY